This T cell receptor (beta chain) comes out of a study of shared clonotypes between healthy human individuals. Partitioning of CD4+ cells yielded a CD45RA+ naive subset and a CD45RA-negative memory subset. Whole-study results and caveats: Unshared clonotypes carried lower generation probabilities than those common to all four donors. The researchers took only blood, and tissue repertoires probably look different.

Using immunoSEQ multiplex PCR, the repertoire was profiled, and TCRdb retains in-frame clones only, with some absent. The sample shows about 2.4 million clones, approximately 92% of them seen only once. The CDR3 covers 16 residues. Germline V gene sequence: CDR1 MNHNS, CDR2 SASEGT. The V gene lost 0 bases and the J gene lost 3 bases, with 14 bases spanning the gap. This clone has only one observation. Its cognate antigen is unknown. The V call is TRBV6-1, the J call TRBJ1-2; D is ambiguous. The sequence came from a man between 18 and 35 years old in good health. Sequenced sample: naive CD4+ T cells sorted from blood. Subset specified: CD45RA+ positively selected. In DNA form, the CDR3 reads TGTGCCAGCAGTGAAGCGATAGGTCTGCGGGACTATGGCTACACCTTC. Translated, it gives CASSEAIGLRDYGYTF.